The rows below give T cell receptor beta chains drawn from one sample of a study of Graves' ophthalmopathy and Graves' hyperthyroidism. TCRdb reprocessed the multiplex PCR reads via MiXCR and lists one record per CDR3 protein. The sample has about 400,000 distinct CDR3 sequences, about 18% seen once. Sequencing was performed on peripheral blood. These receptors were obtained from a woman in her late teens or twenties with Graves' ophthalmopathy. Both conserved end residues are part of each CDR3. A D gene is named only where the DNA matches it firmly. The size field is filled for only some rows; it gives once, few, many or a size class.

>-|TRBV20-1|-|TRBJ1-1
CSARRGYTEAFF
TGCAGTGCTAGGAGAGGGTACACTGAAGCTTTCTTT
>many|TRBV11-2|-|TRBJ2-3
CASSLLSSSNTDTQYF
TGTGCCAGCAGCTTACTGTCCAGTTCTAACACAGATACGCAGTATTTT
>many|TRBV7-2|TRBD2|TRBJ2-7
CASSPGLGGYEQYF
TGTGCCAGCAGCCCGGGACTAGGAGGCTACGAGCAGTACTTC
>many|TRBV19|-|TRBJ1-6
CASSKGGQNSPLHF
TGTGCCAGTAGTAAGGGCGGACAAAATTCACCCCTCCACTTT
>-|TRBV27|TRBD2|TRBJ2-2
CASSGGFPAGELFF
TGTGCCAGCAGCGGGGGGTTCCCGGCGGGGGAGCTGTTTTTT
>many|TRBV4-2|TRBD1|TRBJ1-1
CASSQDDRGQGNTEAFF
TGTGCCAGCAGCCAAGATGACAGGGGGCAAGGGAACACTGAAGCTTTCTTT
>many|TRBV5-6|-|TRBJ1-1
CASSLEPLTEAFF
TGTGCCAGCAGCTTGGAACCGCTCACTGAAGCTTTCTTT
>many|TRBV6-5|-|TRBJ1-1
CASSYSISENTEAFF
TGTGCCAGCAGTTACTCGATTTCCGAAAACACTGAAGCTTTCTTT
>few|TRBV2|-|TRBJ2-7
CASSGRGGEQYF
TGTGCCAGCAGTGGTCGGGGAGGCGAGCAGTACTTC
>many|TRBV24-1|TRBD2|TRBJ2-2
CATSVRGGYDGELFF
TGTGCCACCAGTGTTCGGGGAGGGTATGACGGGGAGCTGTTTTTT
>many|TRBV6-2/TRBV6-3|-|TRBJ1-2
CASSYPPERGYTF
TGTGCCAGCAGTTACCCGCCAGAGAGGGGCTACACCTTC
>many|TRBV7-6|TRBD1|TRBJ2-5
CASSHSDRGKTQYF
TGTGCCAGCAGCCACTCGGACAGGGGAAAGACCCAGTACTTC
>-|TRBV6-1|-|TRBJ2-7
CVSNEDGSSIRDEQYF
TGTGTCAGCAACGAGGACGGGTCCAGCATTAGGGACGAGCAGTACTTT
>many|TRBV20-1|-|TRBJ1-5
CSASLYRFQGSNQPQHF
TGCAGTGCCTCTCTATATAGGTTCCAAGGGAGCAATCAGCCCCAGCATTTT
>many|TRBV7-2|TRBD1|TRBJ1-2
CASSPQGLGYTF
TGTGCCAGCAGTCCACAGGGGTTGGGCTACACCTTC
>many|TRBV5-5|-|TRBJ2-5
CASRRTGTLGLETQYF
TGTGCCAGCAGGCGAACAGGGACTTTGGGATTAGAGACCCAGTACTTC
>many|TRBV6-1|-|TRBJ1-2
CAGYDGYTF
TGTGCCGGCTACGATGGCTACACCTTC